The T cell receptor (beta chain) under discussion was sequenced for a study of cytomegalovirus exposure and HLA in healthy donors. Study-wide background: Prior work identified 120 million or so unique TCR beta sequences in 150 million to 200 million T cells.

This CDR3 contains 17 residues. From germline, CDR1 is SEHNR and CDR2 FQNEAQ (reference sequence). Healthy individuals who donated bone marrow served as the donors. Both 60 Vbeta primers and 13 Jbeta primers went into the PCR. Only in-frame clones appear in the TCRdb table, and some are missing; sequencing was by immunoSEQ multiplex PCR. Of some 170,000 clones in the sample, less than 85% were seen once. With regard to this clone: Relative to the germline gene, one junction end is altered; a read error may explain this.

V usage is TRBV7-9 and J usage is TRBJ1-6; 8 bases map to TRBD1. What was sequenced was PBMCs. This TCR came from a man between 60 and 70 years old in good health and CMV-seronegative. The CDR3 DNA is TGTTCCAGCAGCTTAGCAATCGACAGGGGAAATAATTCACCCCTCCACTTT. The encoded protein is CSSSLAIDRGNNSPLHF.